A selection of T cell receptor beta chains follows, all from one sample in a study of PD-1 blockade in classical Hodgkin lymphoma. Using immunoSEQ multiplex PCR, the repertoire was profiled, and TCRdb retains in-frame clones only, with some absent. The top ten clones hold about two fifths of a sample with about 15,000 clones, roughly 84% of them seen once. The source was peripheral blood mononuclear cells (PBMCs), collected before the second cycle of nivolumab. These receptors all stem from a human donor with classical Hodgkin lymphoma. The CDR3 runs from the conserved cysteine through the conserved F or W.

TRBV6-5,TRBJ1-3,CASSIERTAGNTIYF
TRBV9,TRBJ1-1,CASSEMGQNTEAFF
TRBV4-1,TRBJ1-1,CASSRGQATNTEAFF
TRBV6-1,TRBJ2-6,CASSARQGARGANVLTF
TRBV7-9,TRBJ1-2,CASSLAIAQGGYTF
TRBV13,TRBJ2-7,CASTIRDPGQGMYEQYF
TRBV19,TRBJ2-1,CASTRTEAYNEQFF
TRBV11-2,TRBJ2-4,CASSFANLGTKNIQYF
TRBV18,TRBJ1-1,CASSGGLNTEAFF
TRBV28,TRBJ2-5,CASSLFTGTGSETQYF
TRBV6-5,TRBJ2-7,CASTGLAGGYEQYF
TRBV19,TRBJ1-1,CASKWGGTTLEAFF
TRBV6-1,TRBJ1-2,CASRTRQQGYGGYTF
TRBV9,TRBJ2-3,CASSVRRAPEADTQYF
TRBV11-2,TRBJ2-7,CASSLTSGGPYEQYF
TRBV7-3,TRBJ2-1,CASSNPGLSDNEQFF
TRBV6-5,TRBJ2-3,CASRGGRGRTDTQYF
TRBV7-6,TRBJ2-2,CASSLVLAGEFGELFF
TRBV19,TRBJ2-2,CASSIFTNTGELFF
TRBV7-3,TRBJ1-6,CASSLALGGDSPLHF
TRBV11-2,TRBJ1-2,CASSAWEEPNYGYTF
TRBV7-9,TRBJ2-2,CASSPPGTVSSGELFF